This T cell receptor (beta chain) emerged from a study of identical twins. TCRdb reanalysed the 5' RACE reads using MiXCR and keeps one entry per CDR3 protein. Of about 520,000 distinct CDR3 sequences listed, about 20% are singletons. V lost 2 bases, J lost 1 base, and 9 bases stayed unmatched. This CDR3 spans 17 amino acids. Germline lookup yields CDR1 SGHAT and CDR2 FQNNGV. This clonotype was detected a few times. The same data also contributed to another study, on T cells expressing NK-cell markers.

The TCR sequence derives from a woman aged 18-30 years in good health. Sequenced: CD4+ T cells sorted from blood. V usage is TRBV11-2 and J usage is TRBJ2-3; 7 bases align to TRBD2. CDR3 nucleotides: TGTGCCAGCAGCTTATATCGGCGGGAGTGGGGCACAGATACGCAGTATTTT. It codes for CASSLYRREWGTDTQYF.